This T cell receptor beta chain was recorded in a study of blood T cell repertoires in COVID-19. For the study at large: Resolution of symptoms, clearance, or two negative PCRs was present in recovered Cohort 3 donors. Sites across the United States, Italy and Spain contributed samples from acute and convalescent COVID-19.

Between the trimmed V and J ends, which lost 6 bases and 6 bases, there was a span of 14 bases. Germline V lookup: CDR1 MNHEY, CDR2 SVGEGT. This CDR3 spans 13 amino acids. Across about two dozen US areas, participants ranged in age from about 18 to 90 years. As handled by the study authors: Amplification with reference gene primers provided the estimates of nucleated cell counts. Clones were sequenced by immunoSEQ multiplex PCR, and TCRdb holds only the in-frame ones, with some missing. Clone size and V and J calls were adopted from that table, with D and trimming inferred from the DNA. The profile covers about 140,000 clones, with approximately 80% appearing a single time and 3.5% to 5% taken by the ten largest.

The source of this sequence is a man aged 50-60 years in a cohort exposed to, infected with or recovered from COVID-19 (not recorded which). The specimen sequenced was PBMCs or T cells enriched from blood (not recorded which). The rearrangement uses TRBV6-2 or TRBV6-3 and TRBJ1-2; D perhaps matches TRBD1 (6 bases). CDR3 protein: CASRPTGPDGYTF. For the CDR3, the DNA is TGTGCCAGCAGGCCTACAGGGCCCGATGGCTACACCTTC.